A selection of T cell receptor beta chains follows, all from one sample in a study of persistence of HIV-infected CD4 T cells. The assay was immunoSEQ multiplex PCR, and TCRdb's table has in-frame clones only and misses some. The sample includes over 30,000 clones, 82% of them seen just once. For these receptors, no antigen is known. The sample was cultured CD4+ T cells from PBMCs, taken from a patient who received antiretroviral therapy. The source of these receptors is an adult with HIV. The donor label of this sample is uncertain. CDR3s include the opening cysteine and the closing phenylalanine or tryptophan. A D gene is named only where the DNA matches it firmly. Clone sizes are given selectively: once, few, many, or a class where the clone is expanded.

j_call: TRBJ1-1
clone_size: NA
d_call: NA
v_call: TRBV9
cdr3_aa: CASSVAPPTMNTEAFF
cdr3_nt: TGTGCCAGCAGCGTAGCCCCCCCCACCATGAACACTGAAGCTTTCTTT

j_call: TRBJ1-1
clone_size: NA
d_call: NA
v_call: TRBV20-1
cdr3_aa: CSASRLTDEAFF
cdr3_nt: TGCAGTGCTAGTCGGTTGACTGATGAAGCTTTCTTT

j_call: TRBJ2-3
clone_size: once
d_call: NA
v_call: TRBV2
cdr3_aa: CASDGADTQYF
cdr3_nt: TGTGCCAGCGACGGCGCAGATACGCAGTATTTT

j_call: TRBJ1-1
clone_size: NA
d_call: NA
v_call: TRBV30
cdr3_aa: CAWNTGGTEAFF
cdr3_nt: TGTGCCTGGAATACGGGGGGCACTGAAGCTTTCTTT

j_call: TRBJ2-4
clone_size: NA
d_call: TRBD1
v_call: TRBV5-4
cdr3_aa: CASSLAGGPQNIQYF
cdr3_nt: TGTGCCAGCAGCTTGGCAGGGGGCCCCCAAAACATTCAGTACTTC

j_call: TRBJ1-2
clone_size: NA
d_call: NA
v_call: TRBV4-1
cdr3_aa: CASSQDRGNYGYTF
cdr3_nt: TGCGCCAGCAGCCAAGACAGGGGAAACTATGGCTACACCTTC

j_call: TRBJ1-6
clone_size: NA
d_call: TRBD1
v_call: TRBV18
cdr3_aa: CASSPTGGGDDSPLHF
cdr3_nt: TGTGCCAGCTCACCAACAGGGGGCGGGGACGATTCACCCCTCCACTTT

j_call: TRBJ1-1
clone_size: NA
d_call: NA
v_call: TRBV6-5
cdr3_aa: CASSHTEAFF
cdr3_nt: TGTGCCAGCAGCCACACTGAAGCTTTCTTT

j_call: TRBJ2-3
clone_size: NA
d_call: TRBD2
v_call: TRBV24-1
cdr3_aa: CATSDTGREDTQYF
cdr3_nt: TGTGCCACCAGTGACACTGGGAGGGAGGATACGCAGTATTTT

j_call: TRBJ1-4
clone_size: NA
d_call: NA
v_call: TRBV12-3/TRBV12-4
cdr3_aa: CASSRGGSEKLFF
cdr3_nt: TGTGCCAGCTCCCGGGGGGGGTCTGAAAAACTGTTTTTT

j_call: TRBJ2-3
clone_size: NA
d_call: TRBD2
v_call: TRBV6-5
cdr3_aa: CASSYGGGYTDTQYF
cdr3_nt: TGTGCCAGCAGTTACGGCGGGGGGTACACAGATACGCAGTATTTT

j_call: TRBJ1-2
clone_size: NA
d_call: NA
v_call: TRBV3-1/TRBV3-2
cdr3_aa: CASTRGAGDYGYTF
cdr3_nt: TGTGCCAGCACGAGGGGGGCCGGGGACTATGGCTACACCTTC

j_call: TRBJ2-1
clone_size: NA
d_call: NA
v_call: TRBV12-3/TRBV12-4
cdr3_aa: CASSWGWGNEQFF
cdr3_nt: TGTGCCAGCAGTTGGGGGTGGGGCAATGAGCAGTTCTTC

j_call: TRBJ2-1
clone_size: NA
d_call: TRBD1
v_call: TRBV5-1
cdr3_aa: CASSLGQGRVNEQFF
cdr3_nt: TGCGCCAGCAGCTTAGGACAGGGTAGAGTAAATGAGCAGTTCTTC

j_call: TRBJ1-2
clone_size: NA
d_call: NA
v_call: TRBV19
cdr3_aa: CASSMGSGGFYGYTF
cdr3_nt: TGTGCCAGTAGTATGGGGTCTGGCGGCTTCTATGGCTACACCTTC

j_call: TRBJ1-1
clone_size: NA
d_call: TRBD1
v_call: TRBV5-1
cdr3_aa: CASSFDGGRGLVGTEAFF
cdr3_nt: TGCGCCAGCAGCTTTGACGGTGGCAGGGGGCTCGTGGGCACTGAAGCTTTCTTT

j_call: TRBJ1-4
clone_size: few
d_call: NA
v_call: TRBV2
cdr3_aa: CASSERQAGLNEKLFF
cdr3_nt: TGTGCCAGCAGTGAACGCCAGGCAGGCCTTAATGAAAAACTGTTTTTT

j_call: TRBJ1-6
clone_size: NA
d_call: NA
v_call: TRBV10-1
cdr3_aa: CASSETGRSPLHF
cdr3_nt: TGCGCCAGCAGTGAGACAGGGCGTTCACCCCTCCACTTT

j_call: TRBJ2-1
clone_size: NA
d_call: TRBD2
v_call: TRBV5-1
cdr3_aa: CASSLSVTSGGNEQFF
cdr3_nt: TGCGCCAGCAGCTTGAGCGTGACTAGCGGGGGTAATGAGCAGTTCTTC

j_call: TRBJ1-1
clone_size: NA
d_call: NA
v_call: TRBV30
cdr3_aa: CAWSTGLLDTEAFF
cdr3_nt: TGTGCCTGGAGTACAGGGTTGTTGGACACTGAAGCTTTCTTT

j_call: TRBJ2-1
clone_size: NA
d_call: NA
v_call: TRBV2
cdr3_aa: CAIETGGLGNEQFF
cdr3_nt: TGTGCCATCGAAACTGGCGGCCTCGGTAATGAGCAGTTCTTC

j_call: TRBJ1-2
clone_size: NA
d_call: TRBD1
v_call: TRBV2
cdr3_aa: CASSVLGTAYGYTF
cdr3_nt: TGTGCCAGCAGTGTACTCGGGACAGCCTATGGCTACACCTTC

j_call: TRBJ2-2
clone_size: NA
d_call: NA
v_call: TRBV5-1
cdr3_aa: CASSLQGPGELFF
cdr3_nt: TGCGCCAGCAGCTTACAGGGTCCCGGGGAGCTGTTTTTT

j_call: TRBJ2-3
clone_size: NA
d_call: TRBD2
v_call: TRBV6-6
cdr3_aa: CASSSPAGRHTQYF
cdr3_nt: TGTGCCAGCAGTTCCCCAGCGGGGAGACATACGCAGTATTTT

j_call: TRBJ1-1
clone_size: NA
d_call: NA
v_call: TRBV18
cdr3_aa: CASSSRQTNTEAFF
cdr3_nt: TGTGCCAGCTCATCTAGACAAACGAACACTGAAGCTTTCTTT

j_call: TRBJ2-1
clone_size: NA
d_call: TRBD1
v_call: TRBV30
cdr3_aa: CAWSHRGSSYNEQFF
cdr3_nt: TGTGCCTGGAGCCACAGGGGTAGCTCCTACAATGAGCAGTTCTTC

j_call: TRBJ2-7
clone_size: NA
d_call: NA
v_call: TRBV18
cdr3_aa: CASSPGRTEQYF
cdr3_nt: TGTGCCAGCTCACCAGGAAGGACAGAGCAGTACTTC

j_call: TRBJ1-2
clone_size: NA
d_call: NA
v_call: TRBV6-6
cdr3_aa: CASSYTTGPEGYTF
cdr3_nt: TGTGCCAGCAGTTACACTACGGGCCCGGAGGGCTACACCTTC

j_call: TRBJ1-1
clone_size: NA
d_call: TRBD1
v_call: TRBV6-5
cdr3_aa: CASSYRTTGSEAFF
cdr3_nt: TGTGCCAGCAGTTACCGTACGACAGGGTCTGAAGCTTTCTTT

j_call: TRBJ2-5
clone_size: once
d_call: TRBD2
v_call: TRBV5-1
cdr3_aa: CASSLDGRLQETQYF
cdr3_nt: TGCGCCAGCAGCTTGGACGGGAGGCTCCAAGAGACCCAGTACTTC

j_call: TRBJ1-3
clone_size: NA
d_call: NA
v_call: TRBV4-1
cdr3_aa: CVSSPIASGNTIYF
cdr3_nt: TGCGTCAGCAGCCCGATAGCTTCTGGAAACACCATATATTTT

j_call: TRBJ1-4
clone_size: NA
d_call: NA
v_call: TRBV3-1/TRBV3-2
cdr3_aa: CASSQLTGLNEKLFF
cdr3_nt: TGTGCCAGCAGCCAACTGACAGGACTAAATGAAAAACTGTTTTTT

j_call: TRBJ2-3
clone_size: NA
d_call: NA
v_call: TRBV7-2
cdr3_aa: CASSWLGLGDTQYF
cdr3_nt: TGTGCCAGCAGCTGGCTCGGGCTAGGAGATACGCAGTATTTT

j_call: TRBJ1-2
clone_size: NA
d_call: NA
v_call: TRBV2
cdr3_aa: CASSERGVFYGYTF
cdr3_nt: TGTGCCAGCAGTGAAAGGGGGGTCTTCTATGGCTACACCTTC

j_call: TRBJ2-4
clone_size: NA
d_call: TRBD1
v_call: TRBV5-1
cdr3_aa: CASSPLQGATDIQYF
cdr3_nt: TGCGCCAGCAGCCCCCTACAGGGGGCTACGGACATTCAGTACTTC

j_call: TRBJ1-1
clone_size: NA
d_call: NA
v_call: TRBV20-1
cdr3_aa: CSAWGDTEAFF
cdr3_nt: TGCAGTGCTTGGGGGGACACTGAAGCTTTCTTT

j_call: TRBJ2-1
clone_size: NA
d_call: TRBD1
v_call: TRBV7-3
cdr3_aa: CASSSDRSGEQFF
cdr3_nt: TGTGCCAGCAGCTCGGACAGGTCGGGTGAGCAGTTCTTC

j_call: TRBJ2-3
clone_size: NA
d_call: TRBD2
v_call: TRBV6-2/TRBV6-3
cdr3_aa: CASSYSGLAGNTDTQYF
cdr3_nt: TGTGCCAGCAGTTACTCTGGACTAGCGGGGAACACAGATACGCAGTATTTT

j_call: TRBJ2-1
clone_size: NA
d_call: TRBD2
v_call: TRBV7-3
cdr3_aa: CASSPGTSGANEQFF
cdr3_nt: TGTGCCAGCAGCCCAGGGACTAGCGGGGCCAATGAGCAGTTCTTC

j_call: TRBJ2-5
clone_size: NA
d_call: NA
v_call: TRBV25-1
cdr3_aa: CASSEGQFQETQYF
cdr3_nt: TGTGCCAGCAGTGAAGGGCAGTTCCAAGAGACCCAGTACTTC

j_call: TRBJ1-2
clone_size: NA
d_call: NA
v_call: TRBV2
cdr3_aa: CASSEGGFTYGYTF
cdr3_nt: TGTGCCAGCAGTGAAGGAGGGTTTACCTATGGCTACACCTTC

j_call: TRBJ1-4
clone_size: NA
d_call: NA
v_call: TRBV3-1/TRBV3-2
cdr3_aa: CASSTTTPGATNEKLFF
cdr3_nt: TGTGCCAGCAGCACGACGACGCCAGGGGCAACTAATGAAAAACTGTTTTTT

j_call: TRBJ2-1
clone_size: NA
d_call: TRBD1
v_call: TRBV14
cdr3_aa: CASSRMAGTGENEQFF
cdr3_nt: TGTGCCAGCAGCCGCATGGCCGGGACAGGGGAGAATGAGCAGTTCTTC

j_call: TRBJ1-2
clone_size: few
d_call: NA
v_call: TRBV7-9
cdr3_aa: CASSSWPGANYGYTF
cdr3_nt: TGTGCCAGCAGCTCCTGGCCGGGAGCTAACTATGGCTACACCTTC

j_call: TRBJ1-1
clone_size: NA
d_call: TRBD1
v_call: TRBV5-1
cdr3_aa: CASSLGDRNTEAFF
cdr3_nt: TGCGCCAGCAGCTTGGGGGACAGGAACACTGAAGCTTTCTTT

j_call: TRBJ2-2
clone_size: NA
d_call: TRBD1
v_call: TRBV9
cdr3_aa: CASSVVLGQGTGELFF
cdr3_nt: TGTGCCAGCAGCGTAGTACTGGGACAGGGAACCGGGGAGCTGTTTTTT